This T cell receptor beta chain was identified in a study of T-cell memory formation after mild COVID-19. From the 5' RACE reads, TCRdb called clonotypes with MiXCR, one entry per CDR3 protein. Seen here are 120,000 to 150,000 distinct CDR3 sequences, 15% to 20% observed once, and the top ten hold around 2.5%. This TCR came from an adult woman who had mild COVID-19 (a few samples of this study predate the infection). Cell type and time point are not known. The sequenced sample consisted of PBMCs or a T cell subset sorted from them (not recorded which).

This CDR3 is CASSQDLRTGNSGNTIYF. CDR3 nucleotide sequence: TGTGCCAGCAGCCAAGATCTCAGGACAGGAAACTCTGGAAACACCATATATTTT. The chain joins TRBV14 to TRBJ1-3; 7 positions match TRBD1. The germline gives CDR1 SGHDN, CDR2 FVKESK. Unmatched junction bases numbered 8, after V lost 0 bases and J lost 0 bases. The CDR3 covers 18 residues.